The subject of this entry is one T cell receptor (beta chain). Using immunoSEQ multiplex PCR, the repertoire was profiled, and TCRdb retains in-frame clones only, with some absent. The sample carries 250,000 or so clones, 89% recorded once. The data are from a study of blood T cell repertoires in COVID-19. Overall study context: Some COVID-19 samples were acute and others convalescent; all came from the United States, Italy and Spain.

Trimming pared 2 bases from V and 6 bases from J, leaving 12 bases between. The CDR3 sequence is 14 residues long. Looked up from germline, CDR1 is LNHDA and CDR2 is SQIVND (reference sequence). V gene TRBV19 combines with J gene TRBJ2-3, with a weak D call TRBD1 (6 bases). The TCR originated in a woman between 40 and 55 years old who had recovered from COVID-19. The source material was peripheral blood. In nucleotides, the CDR3 is TGTGCCAGTAGTATAAGAGGACAGATCGATACGCAGTATTTT. Its translation is CASSIRGQIDTQYF.